This T cell receptor beta chain emerged from a study of blood T cell repertoires in COVID-19. Background on the study: Specimens from acute and convalescent COVID-19 originated in the United States, Italy and Spain. Sample material is recorded as cDNA or gDNA derived from T cells, B-cell-depleted T cells, or PBMCs.

The Seattle patients, enrolled during active infection, were followed longitudinally. In the authors' methods: Quantification of nucleated cells was approximated via reference gene primer amplification. Sequencing used immunoSEQ multiplex PCR; TCRdb keeps in-frame clones, though not all of them. V and J calls and clone size are given by that table; D and trimming were obtained from the DNA. The table shows 140,000 or so clones, with roughly 84% occurring only once. This CDR3 is 12 amino acids long. Looked up from germline, CDR1 is SGHDT and CDR2 is YYEEEE. V was cut by 3 bases and J by 7 bases, with 10 bases left in between.

Sequenced material: peripheral blood. The rearrangement uses TRBV5-6 and TRBJ1-2; TRBD1 might be the D (5 bases). The clonotype originates from a man aged 25-45 years with COVID-19, enrolled during active disease. CDR3: CASSSAGGGYTF. In nucleotides, the CDR3 is TGTGCCAGCAGCTCAGCCGGGGGTGGCTACACCTTC.